This T cell receptor (beta chain) was captured in a study of CXCR3-negative and CXCR3-positive naive CD8 T cells. Through 5' RACE with UMI labels, the TRB cDNA libraries were prepared. TCRdb re-called the 5' RACE reads and catalogs CDR3 proteins one per entry, DNA excluded. Its table records around 160,000 distinct CDR3 sequences. General study points: Naive cells that were CXCR3-positive had more hydrophobic TRB CDR3s (compared with CXCR3-negative naive cells).

A note on this clonotype: What it recognizes is unknown.

This CDR3 region has 15 residues. The germline CDR1 and CDR2 sequences are MRHNA and SNTAGT. V and J are TRBV6-4 and TRBJ1-6; TCRdb outputs TRBD1, but without DNA this stays unchecked. The clonotype comes from a human donor in good health. Some clones in this sample may be carry-over from other donors' samples. Material: naive CXCR3+ CD8+ T cells from blood. As for subset: CD45RO-CCR7+CD27+CD95- naive CD8+ T cells expressing CXCR3 (TNR3+). The CDR3 loop is CASSDLGRGNSPLHF.